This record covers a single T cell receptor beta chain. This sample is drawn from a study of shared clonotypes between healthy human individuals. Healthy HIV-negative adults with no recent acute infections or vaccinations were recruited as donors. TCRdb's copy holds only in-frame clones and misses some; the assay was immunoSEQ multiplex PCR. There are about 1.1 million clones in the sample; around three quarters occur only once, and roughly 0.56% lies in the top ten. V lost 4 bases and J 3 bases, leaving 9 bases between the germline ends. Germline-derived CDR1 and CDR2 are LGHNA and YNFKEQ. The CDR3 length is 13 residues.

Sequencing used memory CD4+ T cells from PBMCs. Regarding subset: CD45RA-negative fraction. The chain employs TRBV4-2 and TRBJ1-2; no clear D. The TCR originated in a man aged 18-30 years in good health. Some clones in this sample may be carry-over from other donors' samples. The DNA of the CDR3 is TGTGCCAGCAGCCGAAAGGCGGACTATGGCTACACCTTC. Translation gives CASSRKADYGYTF.